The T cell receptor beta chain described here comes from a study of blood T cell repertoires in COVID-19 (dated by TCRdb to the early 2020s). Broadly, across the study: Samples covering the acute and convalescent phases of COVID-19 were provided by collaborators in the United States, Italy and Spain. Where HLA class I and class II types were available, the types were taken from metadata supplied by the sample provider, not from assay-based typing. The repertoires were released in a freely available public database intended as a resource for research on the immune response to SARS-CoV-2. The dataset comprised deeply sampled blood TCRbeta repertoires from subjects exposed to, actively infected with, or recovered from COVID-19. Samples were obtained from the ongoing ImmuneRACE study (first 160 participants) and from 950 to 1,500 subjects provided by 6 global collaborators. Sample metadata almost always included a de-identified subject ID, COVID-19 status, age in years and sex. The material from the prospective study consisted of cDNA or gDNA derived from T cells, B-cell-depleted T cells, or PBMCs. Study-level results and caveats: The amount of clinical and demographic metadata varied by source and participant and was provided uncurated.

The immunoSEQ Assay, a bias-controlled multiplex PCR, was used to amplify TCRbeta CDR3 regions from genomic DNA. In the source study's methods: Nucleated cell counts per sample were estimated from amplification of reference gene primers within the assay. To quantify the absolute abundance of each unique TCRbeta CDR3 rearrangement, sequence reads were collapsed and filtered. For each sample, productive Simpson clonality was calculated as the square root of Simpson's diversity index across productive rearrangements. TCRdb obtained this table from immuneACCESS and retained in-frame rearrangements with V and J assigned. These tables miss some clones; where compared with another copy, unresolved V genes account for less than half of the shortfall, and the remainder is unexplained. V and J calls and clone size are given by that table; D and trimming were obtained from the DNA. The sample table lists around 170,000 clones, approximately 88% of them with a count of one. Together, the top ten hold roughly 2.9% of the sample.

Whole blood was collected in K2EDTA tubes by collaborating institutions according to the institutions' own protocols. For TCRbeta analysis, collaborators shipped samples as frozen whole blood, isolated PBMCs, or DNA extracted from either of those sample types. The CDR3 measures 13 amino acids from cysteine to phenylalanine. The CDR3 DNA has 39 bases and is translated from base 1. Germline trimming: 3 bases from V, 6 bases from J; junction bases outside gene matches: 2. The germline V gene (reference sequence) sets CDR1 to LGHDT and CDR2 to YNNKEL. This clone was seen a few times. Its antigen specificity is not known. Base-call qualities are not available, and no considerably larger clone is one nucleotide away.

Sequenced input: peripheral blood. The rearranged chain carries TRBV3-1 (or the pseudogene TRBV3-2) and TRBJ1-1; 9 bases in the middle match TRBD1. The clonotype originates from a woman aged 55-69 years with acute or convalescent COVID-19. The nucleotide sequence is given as TGTGCCAGCAGCCAGGGACAGGGTTCTGAAGCTTTCTTT. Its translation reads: CASSQGQGSEAFF.